This passage covers 32 T cell receptor beta chains from one sample sequenced in a study of T-cell memory formation after mild COVID-19. Each CDR3 protein gets one entry after TCRdb re-called the 5' RACE reads with MiXCR. The table includes a few hundred thousand distinct CDR3 sequences, 20% to 25% detected once. Sequencing input: PBMCs or a T cell subset sorted from them (not recorded which). Source of these receptors: an adult woman who had mild COVID-19 (a few samples of this study predate the infection). Cell type and time point are not known.

The CDR3 sequence is CASKGTANTGELFF. The CDR3 region has the DNA TGTGCCAGCAAAGGGACAGCGAACACCGGGGAGCTGTTTTTT. This rearrangement joins TRBV12-3 or TRBV12-4 to TRBJ2-2; the match to TRBD1 covers 7 bases. The CDR3 totals 14 residues. Unmatched junction bases numbered 2, after V lost 7 bases and J lost 0 bases.

This clonotype has a handful of counts. V and J are TRBV7-9 and TRBJ1-2, with a tentative D call TRBD1 (6 bases). V gave up 5 bases and J gave up 5 bases, with 18 bases separating them. The germline V gene has CDR1 SEHNR and CDR2 FQNEAQ (reference sequence). There are 15 residues in the CDR3. CDR3 residues: CASSLAPGTLYGYTF. DNA for the CDR3: TGTGCCAGCAGCCTTGCCCCCGGGACACTGTATGGCTACACCTTC. Drawing the rest from reference TRBV7-9 and TRBJ1-2, the complete variable domain is DTGVSQNPRHKITKRGQNVTFRCDPISEHNRLYWYRQTLGQGPEFLTYFQNEAQLEKSRLLSDRFSAERPKGSFSTLEIQRTEQGDSAMYLCASSLAPGTLYGYTFGSGTRLTVV.

This rearrangement joins TRBV27 to TRBJ2-3; D is possibly TRBD2 (5 bases). Deletions cut 2 bases from V and 1 base from J, with 10 bases between. Per germline, CDR1 MNHEY and CDR2 SMNVEV (reference sequence). The CDR3 length is 15 residues. In DNA form, the CDR3 reads TGTGCCAGCAGTTTAGGGAGTCTCGGCACAGATACGCAGTATTTT. Translation gives CASSLGSLGTDTQYF.

This clonotype was observed a handful of times. This chain links TRBV20-1 with TRBJ1-2, with 7 bases aligning to TRBD1. J lost 4 bases, V lost 3 bases, and 8 bases had no gene match. Per the germline V gene, CDR1 is DFQATT and CDR2 is SNEGSKA (reference sequence). The CDR3 runs to 14 residues. The CDR3 loop is CSARDDRESYGYTF. The CDR3, as DNA: TGCAGTGCTAGGGACGACAGGGAGAGCTATGGCTACACCTTC.

The chain employs TRBV19 and TRBJ2-7, with 11 nucleotides matching TRBD2. Looked up from germline, CDR1 is LNHDA and CDR2 is SQIVND (reference sequence). V lost 6 bases and J lost 6; bases outside the gene matches: 4. This CDR3 is 13 amino acids long. As DNA, the CDR3 is TGTGCCAGTAGCCTGACTAGCGGGGTCGAGCAGTACTTC. Residues: CASSLTSGVEQYF.

V usage is TRBV6-1 and J usage is TRBJ2-1; TRBD1 matches 9 bases. There are 17 residues in the CDR3. V trimming: 4 bases; J trimming: 4 bases; junction bases outside the gene matches: 11. CDR1 is MNHNS, CDR2 SASEGT, per germline. The CDR3 DNA sequence: TGTGCCAGCAGTGGCTTAGGGGGACAGGGAAAATACAATGAGCAGTTCTTC. Translation gives CASSGLGGQGKYNEQFF.

This sequence joins TRBV24-1 and TRBJ2-7; possibly TRBD1 for D (6 bases). V lost 3 bases and J 9 bases, leaving 11 bases between the germline ends. The CDR3 loop spans 12 amino acids. Germline assignment: CDR1 KGHDR and CDR2 SFDVKD. CDR3 coding DNA: TGTGCCACCAGTGATGATACAGGGTTGCAGTACTTC. Translation: CATSDDTGLQYF.

The chain combines TRBV29-1 with TRBJ2-3, with a tentative D call TRBD2 (5 bases). Trimming pared 0 bases from V and 2 bases from J, leaving 18 bases between. Germline CDR1 is SQVTM and CDR2 is ANQGSEA. This CDR3 contains 17 residues. The CDR3 is CSVEDRAGADPTDTQYF. CDR3 in DNA: TGCAGCGTTGAAGATCGGGCAGGAGCGGACCCCACAGATACGCAGTATTTT.

In this sample, this clonotype turned up a few times. The chain employs TRBV3-1 and TRBJ2-1; D possibly corresponds to TRBD2 (5 bases). V lost 6 bases to trimming and J lost 8 bases, with 14 bases between them. The CDR3 consists of 13 residues. Germline-derived CDR1 and CDR2 are LGHDT and YNNKEL (reference sequence). CDR3 bases: TGTGCCAGCAGGTTGAGGGATAGGCATGAGCAGTTCTTC. Its translation: CASRLRDRHEQFF.

The sample holds one count of this clonotype. The J gene is TRBJ1-6, the V gene TRBV27, with D perhaps TRBD1 (6 bases). Trimming stripped 5 bases from V and 0 bases from J, with 11 bases between. Germline values: CDR1 MNHEY, CDR2 SMNVEV (reference sequence). The CDR3 length is 16 residues. The CDR3 DNA sequence: TGTGCCAGCAGTACCACAGGGAGCTCCTATAATTCACCCCTCCACTTT. Translation gives CASSTTGSSYNSPLHF.

The V and J genes are TRBV11-2 and TRBJ2-5; unclear D gene. With 5 bases removed from V and 2 bases from J, the gap between germline ends came to 18 bases. This CDR3 has 16 residues. Germline assignment: CDR1 SGHAT and CDR2 FQNNGV. CDR3 sequence: CASSTWTEWGQETQYF. CDR3 DNA: TGTGCCAGCAGCACTTGGACGGAATGGGGACAAGAGACCCAGTACTTC.

The chain couples TRBV7-9 to TRBJ2-1; TRBD2 agrees at 7 bases. The V gene end was trimmed by 11 bases and the J gene end by 7 bases; junction bases not matched to a gene: 2. CDR3 length: 10 residues. From germline, CDR1 is SEHNR and CDR2 FQNEAQ (reference sequence). The CDR3 DNA is TGTGCCTGGGGGGGGAATGAGCAGTTCTTC. Its translation is CAWGGNEQFF.

This clonotype was observed a few times. In DNA, the CDR3 is TGTGCCAGCAGTTTCAATACGGGACTAGCGGGGGGGAGCTCCTACAATGAGCAGTTCTTC. This encodes CASSFNTGLAGGSSYNEQFF. The chain carries TRBV12-3 or TRBV12-4 and TRBJ2-1, with 16 bases that match TRBD2. The CDR3 has 20 residues. The J segment lost 0 bases and the V segment lost 3 bases, leaving 8 bases of the junction unmatched.

The chain recombines TRBV5-1 with TRBJ2-5, with 9 bases identical to TRBD1. Losses at the gene ends were 4 bases for V and 4 bases for J; bases not matched to a gene: 11. The CDR3 totals 16 residues. CDR1 is SGHRS and CDR2 is YFSETQ in the germline V gene. DNA of the CDR3: TGCGCCAGCAGCCAAACCGGGACAGGGCTTATAGAGACCCAGTACTTC. The encoded protein is CASSQTGTGLIETQYF.

This chain links TRBV7-3 with TRBJ2-3; 9 bases match TRBD2. This CDR3 is 19 amino acids long. Germline loops: CDR1 SGHTA, CDR2 FQGTGA. V lost 1 base and J lost 4; bases outside the gene matches: 15. The CDR3 DNA reads TGTGCCAGCAGCTTAAAACCCCTTCGATTAGCGGGAGCAGCAGATACGCAGTATTTT. It specifies CASSLKPLRLAGAADTQYF.

The chain joins TRBV12-3 or TRBV12-4 to TRBJ1-1; D is ambiguous. V was pared by 2 bases and J by 2 bases, with 9 bases between. This CDR3 is 14 amino acids long. CDR3 protein: CASSLMSANTEAFF. The DNA of the CDR3 is TGTGCCAGCAGTTTAATGTCAGCAAACACTGAAGCTTTCTTT.

The chain combines TRBV20-1 with TRBJ2-7; D is possibly TRBD1 (6 bases). The CDR3 loop spans 13 amino acids. Trimming took off 6 bases at V and 0 bases at J, with 12 bases between the two ends. Per the germline V gene, CDR1 is DFQATT and CDR2 is SNEGSKA (reference sequence). The DNA of the CDR3 is TGCAGTGCCAAGACAGGACTCTCCTACGAGCAGTACTTC. Amino acids: CSAKTGLSYEQYF.

This sequence joins TRBV19 and TRBJ1-6, with no clear D. Per the germline V gene, CDR1 is LNHDA and CDR2 is SQIVND (reference sequence). V lost 3 bases and J lost 8, with 5 bases in between. CDR3 length: 12 residues. CDR3 protein: CASSIRDSPLHF. The CDR3 DNA follows: TGTGCCAGTAGTATTCGGGATTCACCCCTCCACTTT.

This chain uses TRBV9 with TRBJ2-7, with D possibly matching TRBD2 (6 bases). The V end lost 4 bases, the J end lost 5 bases, and 16 bases lay between the germline ends. The CDR3 extends over 14 amino acids. Germline V gene lookup returns CDR1 SGDLS and CDR2 YYNGEE. The CDR3 spells CASSSRDSKDEQYF. The CDR3 DNA is TGTGCCAGCAGCTCCCGGGACTCAAAGGACGAGCAGTACTTC.

This clonotype occurred a few times. The chain joins TRBV11-2 to TRBJ2-7, with 8 bases aligning to TRBD1. This CDR3 comprises 13 residues. The V gene's germline CDR1 is SGHAT and CDR2 FQNNGV. Losses at the gene ends were 6 bases for V and 3 bases for J; bases not matched to a gene: 4. CDR3 nucleotides: TGTGCCAGCAGTCGGGGACAGGTCTACGAGCAGTACTTC. Its translation: CASSRGQVYEQYF.

The rearrangement links TRBV11-2 to TRBJ1-6; 10 bases agree with TRBD1. CDR1 is SGHAT and CDR2 is FQNNGV in the germline V gene. Germline trimming cut 5 bases from V and 7 bases from J; bases unmatched to any gene: 11. The CDR3 sequence is 17 residues long. The CDR3 sequence: CASSRDRGRSGNSPLHF. In nucleotides, the CDR3 is TGTGCCAGCAGCCGGGACAGGGGAAGGTCCGGGAATTCACCCCTCCACTTT.

This clonotype was counted only a few times. The genes are TRBV20-1 and TRBJ1-4; perhaps TRBD1 as D (6 bases). Germline values: CDR1 DFQATT, CDR2 SNEGSKA (reference sequence). The CDR3 runs to 12 residues. Trimming took 5 bases from V and 8 from J, leaving 12 bases between them. CDR3 region: CSAWTVGEKLFF. DNA for the CDR3: TGCAGTGCTTGGACAGTAGGGGAAAAACTGTTTTTT.

A note on this clonotype: An end of the junction differs from the germline gene, which may be a read error. This chain connects TRBV12-3 or TRBV12-4 to TRBJ2-1, with 10 bases aligning to TRBD1. The CDR3 extends over 13 amino acids. The CDR3 nucleotides read TGTTCCAGCAGTTTCGGGACAGGGGACGAGCAGTTCTTC. It codes for CSSSFGTGDEQFF.

The table lists this clonotype with a few counts. The DNA of the CDR3 is TGTGCCAGCAGTGAAACGGGACGAAACTATGGCTACACCTTC. Protein sequence: CASSETGRNYGYTF. The chain is built from TRBV3-1 and TRBJ1-2; a possible D gene is TRBD1 (5 bases). Trimming cost V 6 bases and J 2 bases, with 13 bases left between them. Germline V CDR1 and CDR2: LGHDT, YNNKEL (reference sequence). The CDR3 is made up of 14 amino acids. Combining the CDR3 with reference TRBV3-1 and TRBJ1-2 gives the whole variable domain DTAVSQTPKYLVTQMGNDKSIKCEQNLGHDTMYWYKQDSKKFLKIMFSYNNKELIINETVPNRFSPKSPDKAHLNLHINSLELGDSAVYFCASSETGRNYGYTFGSGTRLTVV.

The rearrangement uses TRBV20-1 and TRBJ1-1, with D perhaps matching TRBD1 (6 bases). The length of the CDR3 is 17 residues. From germline, CDR1 is DFQATT and CDR2 SNEGSKA (reference sequence). Between the trimmed V and J ends, which lost 2 bases and 2 bases, there was a span of 21 bases. The CDR3 sequence is CSARSKLGQTRNTEAFF. CDR3 DNA: TGCAGTGCTAGAAGTAAGCTGGGACAAACCCGAAACACTGAAGCTTTCTTT.

The chain has TRBV3-1 and TRBJ1-6, with D perhaps TRBD1 (5 bases). CDR3 length equals 16 residues. Germline V gene lookup returns CDR1 LGHDT and CDR2 YNNKEL (reference sequence). The ends were cut back, 4 bases at V and 7 bases at J, with 17 bases in the middle. The CDR3 spells CASSLMPPGENSPLHF. CDR3 bases: TGTGCCAGCAGCCTAATGCCGCCGGGGGAAAATTCACCCCTCCACTTT.

CDR3 sequence: CATSDLNRGSKNIQYF. CDR3 sequence (DNA): TGTGCCACCAGTGATTTAAACAGGGGGAGCAAAAACATTCAGTACTTC. The rearrangement links TRBV24-1 to TRBJ2-4; 8 bases are a match to TRBD1. The V segment lost 1 base and the J segment 3 bases; nucleotides outside the gene matches: 4. From germline, CDR1 is KGHDR and CDR2 SFDVKD. CDR3 length: 16 residues.

This clonotype appeared a few times. The chain has TRBV4-3 and TRBJ2-7; a weak D match, TRBD1 (6 bases). In germline, CDR1 is LGHNA, CDR2 YSLEER. Trimming cost V 5 bases and J 6 bases, with 14 bases left between them. This CDR3 has 13 residues. DNA for the CDR3: TGCGCCAGCAGCACACACAGGGAGAGCGAGCAGTACTTC. It translates to CASSTHRESEQYF.

This clonotype was seen only a few times. The V call is TRBV11-2, the J call TRBJ2-2, with 7 bases identical to TRBD1. The V gene end was trimmed by 2 bases and the J gene end by 6 bases; junction bases not matched to a gene: 12. The CDR3 sequence is 17 residues long. Germline values: CDR1 SGHAT, CDR2 FQNNGV. The CDR3 DNA sequence: TGTGCCAGCAGCTTAAAGGACAGGTCGAGTAGGCCCGGGGAGCTGTTTTTT. This translates into CASSLKDRSSRPGELFF.

This clonotype was found a few times. The chain links TRBV5-1 to TRBJ2-5; D may be TRBD2 (6 bases). The germline gives CDR1 SGHRS, CDR2 YFSETQ. Trimming removed 5 bases at V and 2 bases at J, with 13 bases between. The CDR3 loop spans 14 amino acids. The CDR3 protein is CASRPGTLQETQYF. CDR3 bases: TGCGCCAGCAGACCCGGGACTTTGCAAGAGACCCAGTACTTC.

The chain links TRBV4-1 to TRBJ2-3; D is perhaps TRBD2 (6 bases). Germline CDR1 MGHRA, CDR2 YSYEKL. There are 16 residues in the CDR3. The ends were cut back, 4 bases at V and 0 bases at J, with 14 bases in the middle. The CDR3 here is CASSLRLDSSTDTQYF. The CDR3, as DNA: TGCGCCAGCAGCCTTCGACTAGATAGTAGCACAGATACGCAGTATTTT.

This clonotype was found a few times. J is TRBJ2-7 and V is TRBV15; 8 nucleotides line up with TRBD1. The J segment lost 3 bases and the V segment lost 1 base, leaving 5 bases of the junction unmatched. Germline-derived CDR1 and CDR2 are LNHNV and YYDKDF (reference sequence). The CDR3 has 15 residues. CDR3 nucleotides: TGTGCCACCAGCAGAGGGGGTACAGGGGGCTACGAGCAGTACTTC. This sequence encodes CATSRGGTGGYEQYF.